This T cell receptor (beta chain) was captured in a study of vaccination effects on CD4 cells after COVID-19. About the study: Two doses of BNT162b2 or mRNA-1273 vaccine were administered to participants.

A word on this clone: No antigen is known for it.

Generated by immunoSEQ multiplex PCR, the TCRdb table keeps only in-frame clones and is missing some. The sample includes approximately 54,000 clones, 65% to 90% seen only once; the top ten take around 2.4%. Looked up from germline, CDR1 is KGHSH and CDR2 is LQKENI. The CDR3 totals 14 residues. V was clipped by 5 bases and J by 7 bases; unmatched bases: 10. Antigen-specific CD4+ T cells were expanded (with viral peptide pools) by the ViraFEST assay ahead of sequencing. CD4+ T cells were isolated after about eleven days of culture. This specimen was CD4+ T cells from PBMCs cultured with HCoV-229E spike peptides, taken before COVID-19 vaccination. The chain is built from TRBV18 and TRBJ1-1; 7 nucleotides align to TRBD1. The source of this sequence is a human donor who received a COVID-19 vaccine. The CDR3 DNA reads TGTGCCAGCTCAACCACTACAGGGGAGGGTGAAGCTTTCTTT. It is translated as CASSTTTGEGEAFF.